A selection of T cell receptor beta chains follows, all from one sample in a study of CD8 T cells in ankylosing spondylitis. MiXCR, applied by TCRdb to the 5' RACE reads, yields one record per CDR3 protein. Here the sample spans over 700,000 distinct CDR3 sequences, around 17% being singletons. The specimen sequenced was blood, either unsorted or a sorted T cell fraction (not recorded which). All receptors derive from a male donor with ankylosing spondylitis. Each CDR3 is given with its conserved first and last residue. Each record gives: clone size, J gene, D gene, V gene, CDR3 protein, CDR3 DNA. A D gene is named only where the DNA matches it firmly. Clone size, where shown, is once, few, many, or a class for clones that have expanded.

clone_size: .; j_call: TRBJ2-1; d_call: TRBD2; v_call: TRBV11-2; cdr3_aa: CASNPWGLAGYNEQFF; cdr3_nt: TGTGCCAGCAACCCTTGGGGGCTAGCGGGGTACAATGAGCAGTTCTTC
clone_size: few; j_call: TRBJ1-5; d_call: .; v_call: TRBV20-1; cdr3_aa: CSATPLGQQNQPQHF; cdr3_nt: TGCAGTGCTACCCCCCTAGGACAGCAGAATCAGCCCCAGCATTTT
clone_size: .; j_call: TRBJ1-1; d_call: TRBD1; v_call: TRBV20-1; cdr3_aa: CSARVDRYNTEAFF; cdr3_nt: TGCAGTGCTAGAGTGGACAGGTATAACACTGAAGCTTTCTTT
clone_size: .; j_call: TRBJ1-2; d_call: .; v_call: TRBV7-2; cdr3_aa: CASSLQRINYGYTF; cdr3_nt: TGTGCCAGCAGCTTACAAAGAATTAACTATGGCTACACCTTC
clone_size: .; j_call: TRBJ2-1; d_call: TRBD1; v_call: TRBV7-9; cdr3_aa: CASSTTGGRGYDEQFF; cdr3_nt: TGTGCCAGCAGCACTACAGGGGGCAGAGGGTATGATGAGCAGTTCTTC
clone_size: few; j_call: TRBJ2-1; d_call: TRBD2; v_call: TRBV6-2/TRBV6-3; cdr3_aa: CASTSSGGTYNEQFF; cdr3_nt: TGTGCCAGCACCTCTAGCGGGGGGACCTACAATGAGCAGTTCTTC
clone_size: few; j_call: TRBJ2-7; d_call: .; v_call: TRBV5-1; cdr3_aa: CASSVGINYEQYF; cdr3_nt: TGCGCCAGCAGCGTTGGGATCAACTACGAGCAGTACTTC
clone_size: .; j_call: TRBJ2-7; d_call: TRBD2; v_call: TRBV12-3/TRBV12-4; cdr3_aa: CASSWSGGGGYEQYF; cdr3_nt: TGTGCCAGCAGCTGGTCTGGCGGGGGAGGATACGAGCAGTACTTC
clone_size: .; j_call: TRBJ2-3; d_call: TRBD2; v_call: TRBV11-2; cdr3_aa: CASSPGRGASTDTQYF; cdr3_nt: TGTGCCAGCTCCCCTGGGCGGGGGGCTAGCACAGATACGCAGTATTTT
clone_size: few; j_call: TRBJ2-5; d_call: .; v_call: TRBV4-2; cdr3_aa: CASSQDQGGIWETQYF; cdr3_nt: TGTGCCAGCAGCCAAGATCAAGGGGGGATCTGGGAGACCCAGTACTTC
clone_size: .; j_call: TRBJ1-1; d_call: TRBD1; v_call: TRBV3-1; cdr3_aa: CASSRQGRGTEAFF; cdr3_nt: TGTGCCAGCAGCCGACAGGGGAGGGGAACTGAAGCTTTCTTT
clone_size: .; j_call: TRBJ2-1; d_call: .; v_call: TRBV6-5; cdr3_aa: CASSYGLTNEQFF; cdr3_nt: TGTGCCAGCAGTTACGGGCTCACCAATGAGCAGTTCTTC
clone_size: .; j_call: TRBJ2-7; d_call: .; v_call: TRBV11-2; cdr3_aa: CASSLSTDEQYF; cdr3_nt: TGTGCCAGCAGCTTAAGTACGGACGAGCAGTACTTC
clone_size: few; j_call: TRBJ2-2; d_call: .; v_call: TRBV5-1; cdr3_aa: CASSLGQPKPNTGELFF; cdr3_nt: TGCGCCAGCAGCCTGGGGCAGCCAAAACCAAACACCGGGGAGCTGTTTTTT
clone_size: .; j_call: TRBJ1-6; d_call: TRBD1; v_call: TRBV18; cdr3_aa: CASSLGQDDLIVYF; cdr3_nt: TGTGCCAGCTCACTAGGACAGGACGACCTAATCGTATACTTT
clone_size: .; j_call: TRBJ2-3; d_call: .; v_call: TRBV5-1; cdr3_aa: CASRTPEGGQGRDTQYF; cdr3_nt: TGCGCCAGCAGGACCCCCGAGGGGGGCCAGGGGAGAGATACGCAGTATTTT
clone_size: .; j_call: TRBJ1-6; d_call: .; v_call: TRBV7-6; cdr3_aa: CASSLEDSAYSPLHF; cdr3_nt: TGTGCCAGCAGCTTAGAGGACTCCGCGTATTCACCCCTCCACTTT
clone_size: .; j_call: TRBJ2-6; d_call: .; v_call: TRBV29-1; cdr3_aa: CSALPYSGANVLTF; cdr3_nt: TGCAGCGCCCTGCCTTACTCTGGGGCCAACGTCCTGACTTTC
clone_size: .; j_call: TRBJ2-7; d_call: .; v_call: TRBV7-9; cdr3_aa: CASSWGGQGGEQYF; cdr3_nt: TGTGCCAGCAGCTGGGGCGGACAGGGAGGGGAGCAGTACTTC
clone_size: .; j_call: TRBJ1-2; d_call: TRBD1; v_call: TRBV6-1; cdr3_aa: CARPPRDRGYGYTF; cdr3_nt: TGTGCCCGACCACCCCGGGACAGGGGATATGGCTACACCTTC
clone_size: .; j_call: TRBJ2-1; d_call: TRBD1; v_call: TRBV4-2; cdr3_aa: CASSQEEGQGYNEQFF; cdr3_nt: TGTGCCAGCAGCCAAGAAGAGGGACAGGGTTACAATGAGCAGTTCTTC
clone_size: .; j_call: TRBJ2-1; d_call: TRBD1; v_call: TRBV28; cdr3_aa: CASSWTGMGSYNEQFF; cdr3_nt: TGTGCCAGCAGTTGGACAGGTATGGGCTCCTACAATGAGCAGTTCTTC
clone_size: many; j_call: TRBJ2-5; d_call: .; v_call: TRBV27; cdr3_aa: CASSSGGETQYF; cdr3_nt: TGTGCCAGCTCAAGTGGGGGAGAGACCCAGTACTTC
clone_size: few; j_call: TRBJ2-2; d_call: TRBD1; v_call: TRBV4-1; cdr3_aa: CASSQGAGGEAGELFF; cdr3_nt: TGCGCCAGCAGCCAGGGGGCAGGGGGCGAGGCCGGGGAGCTGTTTTTT
clone_size: many; j_call: TRBJ1-5; d_call: .; v_call: TRBV12-3/TRBV12-4; cdr3_aa: CASSLLRGQPQHF; cdr3_nt: TGTGCCAGCAGTTTATTAAGAGGTCAGCCCCAGCATTTT
clone_size: .; j_call: TRBJ2-1; d_call: .; v_call: TRBV20-1; cdr3_aa: CSGSTWDEQFF; cdr3_nt: TGCAGTGGTAGTACCTGGGATGAGCAGTTCTTC
clone_size: .; j_call: TRBJ2-7; d_call: .; v_call: TRBV5-6; cdr3_aa: CASSLGASYYEQYF; cdr3_nt: TGTGCCAGCAGCTTGGGAGCTAGTTATTACGAGCAGTACTTC
clone_size: few; j_call: TRBJ2-1; d_call: TRBD2; v_call: TRBV20-1; cdr3_aa: CSARDSSGDSYNEQFF; cdr3_nt: TGCAGTGCTAGAGACTCTAGCGGGGACTCCTACAATGAGCAGTTCTTC
clone_size: many; j_call: TRBJ1-1; d_call: TRBD1; v_call: TRBV12-3/TRBV12-4; cdr3_aa: CASSLIGQGVTEAFF; cdr3_nt: TGTGCCAGCAGTTTAATTGGGCAGGGGGTGACTGAAGCTTTCTTT
clone_size: many; j_call: TRBJ2-7; d_call: .; v_call: TRBV12-3/TRBV12-4; cdr3_aa: CASSLAEGTYEQYF; cdr3_nt: TGTGCCAGCAGTTTAGCTGAGGGGACCTACGAGCAGTACTTC
clone_size: .; j_call: TRBJ2-2; d_call: .; v_call: TRBV5-1; cdr3_aa: CASSQRRGGNTGELFF; cdr3_nt: TGCGCCAGCAGCCAACGCAGGGGTGGGAACACCGGGGAGCTGTTTTTT
clone_size: few; j_call: TRBJ2-5; d_call: TRBD2; v_call: TRBV20-1; cdr3_aa: CSASFSGGRETQYF; cdr3_nt: TGCAGTGCTAGTTTTAGCGGGGGGAGGGAGACCCAGTACTTC
clone_size: .; j_call: TRBJ1-1; d_call: .; v_call: TRBV12-3/TRBV12-4; cdr3_aa: CASSGGKNTEAFF; cdr3_nt: TGTGCCAGCAGTGGAGGGAAGAACACTGAAGCTTTCTTT
clone_size: .; j_call: TRBJ2-2; d_call: TRBD2; v_call: TRBV4-1; cdr3_aa: CASSQEGGTNTGELFF; cdr3_nt: TGCGCCAGCAGCCAAGAGGGGGGGACGAACACCGGGGAGCTGTTTTTT
clone_size: many; j_call: TRBJ1-1; d_call: .; v_call: TRBV25-1; cdr3_aa: CASGRGTEAFF; cdr3_nt: TGTGCCAGCGGGAGGGGCACTGAAGCTTTCTTT
clone_size: .; j_call: TRBJ1-4; d_call: .; v_call: TRBV7-9; cdr3_aa: CASSLGAKNEKLFF; cdr3_nt: TGTGCCAGCAGCTTAGGGGCAAAGAATGAAAAACTGTTTTTT
clone_size: .; j_call: TRBJ2-7; d_call: .; v_call: TRBV29-1; cdr3_aa: CSVGRGLLYEQYF; cdr3_nt: TGCAGCGTTGGTCGGGGCCTCCTCTACGAGCAGTACTTC
clone_size: few; j_call: TRBJ1-2; d_call: .; v_call: TRBV25-1; cdr3_aa: CASSEFPQGMDGYTF; cdr3_nt: TGTGCCAGCAGTGAATTCCCCCAGGGAATGGATGGCTACACCTTC
clone_size: many; j_call: TRBJ1-2; d_call: .; v_call: TRBV29-1; cdr3_aa: CSVEDPGDGYTF; cdr3_nt: TGCAGCGTTGAAGATCCAGGAGATGGCTACACCTTC
clone_size: few; j_call: TRBJ2-6; d_call: .; v_call: TRBV29-1; cdr3_aa: CSVESGGPGANVLTF; cdr3_nt: TGCAGCGTTGAATCCGGGGGTCCTGGGGCCAACGTCCTGACTTTC
clone_size: few; j_call: TRBJ1-2; d_call: .; v_call: TRBV7-9; cdr3_aa: CASSLGDSRSNYGYTF; cdr3_nt: TGTGCCAGCAGCTTAGGCGACAGCCGATCTAACTATGGCTACACCTTC
clone_size: .; j_call: TRBJ1-2; d_call: .; v_call: TRBV7-2; cdr3_aa: CASSPRNPGDGYTF; cdr3_nt: TGTGCCAGCAGCCCCCGTAACCCAGGGGATGGCTACACCTTC
clone_size: few; j_call: TRBJ2-1; d_call: TRBD2; v_call: TRBV20-1; cdr3_aa: CSTLAGGYNEQFF; cdr3_nt: TGCAGTACTCTAGCGGGAGGTTACAATGAGCAGTTCTTC
clone_size: .; j_call: TRBJ2-1; d_call: TRBD2; v_call: TRBV12-3/TRBV12-4; cdr3_aa: CASSPGSGDNEQFF; cdr3_nt: TGTGCCAGCAGTCCAGGGAGCGGGGACAATGAGCAGTTCTTC
clone_size: few; j_call: TRBJ1-4; d_call: .; v_call: TRBV5-1; cdr3_aa: CASRSGNPNEKLFF; cdr3_nt: TGCGCCAGCAGGTCGGGTAACCCAAATGAAAAACTGTTTTTT
clone_size: few; j_call: TRBJ1-1; d_call: .; v_call: TRBV2; cdr3_aa: CASSAERGTEAFF; cdr3_nt: TGTGCCAGCAGTGCAGAGAGGGGCACTGAAGCTTTCTTT
clone_size: .; j_call: TRBJ2-3; d_call: .; v_call: TRBV18; cdr3_aa: CASSRNSADTQYF; cdr3_nt: TGTGCCAGCTCACGTAACTCGGCAGATACGCAGTATTTT
clone_size: .; j_call: TRBJ2-3; d_call: .; v_call: TRBV12-3/TRBV12-4; cdr3_aa: CASSFGGGGITDTQYF; cdr3_nt: TGTGCCAGCAGTTTTGGAGGGGGCGGGATTACAGATACGCAGTATTTT
clone_size: .; j_call: TRBJ2-1; d_call: TRBD1; v_call: TRBV5-1; cdr3_aa: CASSLMPRTGVNEQFF; cdr3_nt: TGCGCCAGCAGCTTGATGCCCCGGACAGGGGTCAATGAGCAGTTCTTC
clone_size: many; j_call: TRBJ2-5; d_call: TRBD2; v_call: TRBV2; cdr3_aa: CASSAGLADEKETQYF; cdr3_nt: TGTGCCAGCAGTGCGGGACTAGCGGATGAGAAAGAGACCCAGTACTTC
clone_size: few; j_call: TRBJ1-2; d_call: TRBD1; v_call: TRBV5-1; cdr3_aa: CASSFDRVANYGYTF; cdr3_nt: TGCGCCAGCAGCTTTGACAGGGTCGCTAACTATGGCTACACCTTC
clone_size: .; j_call: TRBJ2-3; d_call: .; v_call: TRBV6-1; cdr3_aa: CASSAAGLTDTQYF; cdr3_nt: TGTGCCAGCAGTGCAGCGGGTCTCACAGATACGCAGTATTTT
clone_size: .; j_call: TRBJ1-1; d_call: .; v_call: TRBV7-9; cdr3_aa: CASSPLGAMNTEAFF; cdr3_nt: TGTGCCAGCAGCCCTCTGGGGGCCATGAACACTGAAGCTTTCTTT
clone_size: few; j_call: TRBJ1-5; d_call: .; v_call: TRBV20-1; cdr3_aa: CSAMSGGGNQPQHF; cdr3_nt: TGCAGTGCTATGTCCGGGGGCGGCAATCAGCCCCAGCATTTT
clone_size: many; j_call: TRBJ2-7; d_call: TRBD2; v_call: TRBV20-1; cdr3_aa: CSARGGTSGNYEQYF; cdr3_nt: TGCAGTGCTAGAGGGGGCACTAGCGGGAACTACGAGCAGTACTTC
clone_size: many; j_call: TRBJ1-2; d_call: .; v_call: TRBV6-1; cdr3_aa: CASSEVGGYTF; cdr3_nt: TGTGCCAGCAGTGAAGTGGGGGGCTACACCTTC
clone_size: .; j_call: TRBJ2-1; d_call: .; v_call: TRBV6-2/TRBV6-3; cdr3_aa: CASTQTGTSEYNEQFF; cdr3_nt: TGTGCCAGCACCCAAACAGGGACCAGTGAGTACAATGAGCAGTTCTTC
clone_size: many; j_call: TRBJ2-7; d_call: TRBD2; v_call: TRBV18; cdr3_aa: CASSPTSGTYEQYF; cdr3_nt: TGTGCCAGCTCTCCAACTAGCGGTACCTACGAGCAGTACTTC